Listed below are T cell receptor beta chains from one sample, sequenced in a study of T cells after yellow fever vaccination. Via MiXCR, TCRdb re-called the 5' RACE reads, giving one row per CDR3 protein. The sample records about 630,000 distinct CDR3 sequences, 9% to 15% being singletons. The starting material was PBMCs, obtained on the day of the yellow fever booster vaccination. The source is a man aged 30 to 39 who received the YFV17D yellow fever vaccine. The CDR3 runs from the conserved cysteine through the conserved F or W. The D gene is left open where the match is weak. The listing skips clone size in some rows; elsewhere it reads once, few, many or a size class.

J: TRBJ2-7
D: NA
length: 14
size: few
V: TRBV20-1
DNA: TGCAGTGCTATAACAGGGAGAAGAGTCTACGAGCAGTACTTC
CDR3: CSAITGRRVYEQYF

J: TRBJ2-5
D: NA
length: 11
size: NA
V: TRBV10-2
DNA: TGCGCCAGCCAGGGGAAAGAGACCCAGTACTTC
CDR3: CASQGKETQYF

J: TRBJ2-7
D: TRBD2
length: 15
size: NA
V: TRBV3-1
DNA: TGTGCCAGCAGCGTGACTAGCGCGAGGGTCTACGAGCAGTACTTC
CDR3: CASSVTSARVYEQYF

J: TRBJ2-3
D: TRBD1
length: 15
size: NA
V: TRBV6-2/TRBV6-3
DNA: TGTGCCAGCATCCGGACAGGGGGTAGTAAAGATACGCAGTATTTT
CDR3: CASIRTGGSKDTQYF

J: TRBJ2-1
D: TRBD2
length: 19
size: NA
V: TRBV14
DNA: TGTGCCAGCAGCCAGGTTCTCAATTTCAGGACTAGCGGGAGCAATGAGCAGTTCTTC
CDR3: CASSQVLNFRTSGSNEQFF

J: TRBJ1-2
D: NA
length: 10
size: few
V: TRBV20-1
DNA: TGCAGTGTTCCCTTGGCCGGCTACACCTTC
CDR3: CSVPLAGYTF

J: TRBJ2-1
D: TRBD2
length: 15
size: NA
V: TRBV6-2/TRBV6-3
DNA: TGTGCCAGCAGCCGACTAGCGGGAGGGCCTGATGAGCAGTTCTTC
CDR3: CASSRLAGGPDEQFF

J: TRBJ2-3
D: NA
length: 14
size: many
V: TRBV6-5
DNA: TGTGCCAGCAGTTACTCGGCCGGAGCAGATACGCAGTATTTT
CDR3: CASSYSAGADTQYF

J: TRBJ2-3
D: NA
length: 14
size: few
V: TRBV5-4
DNA: TGTGCCAGCAGCTTGGCACAGGCACCAGATACGCAGTATTTT
CDR3: CASSLAQAPDTQYF

J: TRBJ2-3
D: NA
length: 15
size: few
V: TRBV6-1
DNA: TGTGCCAGCAGGTCCCCCGGGGCTTACACAGATACGCAGTATTTT
CDR3: CASRSPGAYTDTQYF

J: TRBJ2-7
D: NA
length: 13
size: NA
V: TRBV28
DNA: TGTGCCAGCAGTTTACCTGTGGGGTACGAGCAGTACTTC
CDR3: CASSLPVGYEQYF

J: TRBJ2-5
D: TRBD2
length: 16
size: few
V: TRBV4-2
DNA: TGTGCCAGCAGCCAAGATCTAGCGGGAGTCTCGGAGACCCAGTACTTC
CDR3: CASSQDLAGVSETQYF

J: TRBJ2-5
D: TRBD1
length: 16
size: NA
V: TRBV24-1
DNA: TGTGCCACCAGTGATTTTGGGACAGGGAGTTCAGAGACCCAGTACTTC
CDR3: CATSDFGTGSSETQYF

J: TRBJ2-3
D: TRBD2
length: 17
size: NA
V: TRBV7-2
DNA: TGTGCCAGCAGCGTCAGGGGGAGCGGGAGGCGGGGGGATACGCAGTATTTT
CDR3: CASSVRGSGRRGDTQYF

J: TRBJ2-1
D: TRBD2
length: 16
size: few
V: TRBV30
DNA: TGTGCCTGGAGTGTTCTCTCAGGGCTAGCGGGGAATGAGCAGTTCTTC
CDR3: CAWSVLSGLAGNEQFF

J: TRBJ1-5
D: NA
length: 14
size: few
V: TRBV30
DNA: TGTGCCTGGAGTATGGGGGGCCGGCGCCAGCCCCAGCATTTT
CDR3: CAWSMGGRRQPQHF

J: TRBJ2-1
D: TRBD1
length: 14
size: few
V: TRBV6-2/TRBV6-3
DNA: TGTGCCAGGCCTCCCGGACAGGGAGACAATGAGCAGTTCTTC
CDR3: CARPPGQGDNEQFF

J: TRBJ2-5
D: NA
length: 13
size: NA
V: TRBV7-2
DNA: TGTGCCAGCAGCTTTAGCCTGATGGAGACCCAGTACTTC
CDR3: CASSFSLMETQYF

J: TRBJ2-5
D: TRBD2
length: 13
size: NA
V: TRBV4-1
DNA: TGCGCCAGCAGCCATCCTGGCGGGGGGGCCCAGTACTTC
CDR3: CASSHPGGGAQYF

J: TRBJ2-5
D: TRBD1
length: 16
size: NA
V: TRBV27
DNA: TGTGCCAGCAGTTCATTACAGGGGAAAACAAAAGAGACCCAGTACTTC
CDR3: CASSSLQGKTKETQYF

J: TRBJ2-7
D: TRBD2
length: 15
size: NA
V: TRBV7-2
DNA: TGTGCCAGCAGCTCTCAGGGGACTAGTGGCTACGAGCAGTACTTC
CDR3: CASSSQGTSGYEQYF

J: TRBJ1-6
D: TRBD1
length: 17
size: many
V: TRBV29-1
DNA: TGCAGCGTTGCTCCGGGACAGGGGGCCAGCTATAATTCACCCCTCCACTTT
CDR3: CSVAPGQGASYNSPLHF

J: TRBJ2-1
D: TRBD2
length: 16
size: few
V: TRBV19
DNA: TGTGCCAGTAGTATAGACGAGGGACTAACCTACAATGAGCAGTTCTTC
CDR3: CASSIDEGLTYNEQFF

J: TRBJ2-1
D: NA
length: 15
size: many
V: TRBV3-1
DNA: TGTGCCAGCAGCCAGCCAACTAGAAAGTACAATGAGCAGTTCTTC
CDR3: CASSQPTRKYNEQFF

J: TRBJ1-2
D: NA
length: 14
size: few
V: TRBV7-9
DNA: TGTGCCAGCACCCTCGAGGTAACGGGACGGGAATCCACCTTC
CDR3: CASTLEVTGRESTF

J: TRBJ2-7
D: NA
length: 14
size: NA
V: TRBV20-1
DNA: TGCAGTGCTCTTGGGAGGAGGGGTTCCTACGAGCAGTACTTC
CDR3: CSALGRRGSYEQYF

J: TRBJ2-1
D: TRBD2
length: 18
size: NA
V: TRBV4-1
DNA: TGCGCCAGCAGCCAAGATATGAGGCCTAGCGGGGGCAAGAATGAGCAGTTCTTC
CDR3: CASSQDMRPSGGKNEQFF

J: TRBJ2-7
D: TRBD1
length: 15
size: few
V: TRBV6-2/TRBV6-3
DNA: TGTGCCAGCAGACTACCGGGACAGGGTAACAACGAGCAGTACTTC
CDR3: CASRLPGQGNNEQYF

J: TRBJ2-6
D: NA
length: 15
size: few
V: TRBV7-9
DNA: TGTGCCAGCAGCTCCTCCTACTCTGGGGCCAACGTCCTGACTTTC
CDR3: CASSSSYSGANVLTF

J: TRBJ2-7
D: NA
length: 16
size: few
V: TRBV12-3/TRBV12-4
DNA: TGTGCCAGCAGTTTAGGGTGGGGGGCCCCGGACTACGAGCAGTACTTC
CDR3: CASSLGWGAPDYEQYF

J: TRBJ2-3
D: NA
length: 17
size: few
V: TRBV4-3
DNA: TGCGCCAGCAGCCAAGATTTTCAGCCTACTCGCACAGATACGCAGTATTTT
CDR3: CASSQDFQPTRTDTQYF

J: TRBJ2-7
D: NA
length: 15
size: few
V: TRBV19
DNA: TGTGCCAGTAGTATTGGGGGAGGTAGTATCCGGGAGCAGTACTTC
CDR3: CASSIGGGSIREQYF

J: TRBJ2-7
D: NA
length: 15
size: NA
V: TRBV7-6
DNA: TGTGCCAGCAGTTCCGCCCCCGGGACACCCTACGAGCAGTACTTC
CDR3: CASSSAPGTPYEQYF

J: TRBJ2-5
D: NA
length: 15
size: few
V: TRBV20-1
DNA: TGCAGTGCTAGTACGGGTCGGAATCCGCAAGAGACCCAGTACTTC
CDR3: CSASTGRNPQETQYF

J: TRBJ2-7
D: TRBD2
length: 15
size: NA
V: TRBV27
DNA: TGTGCCAGCAGTTTACTAGCGGGAGCCCCTCGCGAGCAGTACTTC
CDR3: CASSLLAGAPREQYF

J: TRBJ1-4
D: TRBD1
length: 14
size: NA
V: TRBV7-2
DNA: TGTGCCAGCAGTCGACAGGGGGCTAATGAAAAACTGTTTTTT
CDR3: CASSRQGANEKLFF

J: TRBJ2-7
D: TRBD1
length: 14
size: many
V: TRBV27
DNA: TGTGCCAGCAGTTTAGTCGGGACAGGGGTCGAGCAGTACTTC
CDR3: CASSLVGTGVEQYF

J: TRBJ1-5
D: NA
length: 13
size: NA
V: TRBV20-1
DNA: TGCAGTGCTAGAGATCCGTATAACCAGCCCCAGCATTTT
CDR3: CSARDPYNQPQHF

J: TRBJ2-5
D: TRBD1
length: 16
size: few
V: TRBV7-6
DNA: TGTGCCAGCAGCTTAGACTTTGGGACAGCCCAAGAGACCCAGTACTTC
CDR3: CASSLDFGTAQETQYF

J: TRBJ2-5
D: NA
length: 15
size: NA
V: TRBV5-6
DNA: TGTGCCAGCATTATTCTGACAGGCCACCAAGAGACCCAGTACTTC
CDR3: CASIILTGHQETQYF

J: TRBJ2-3
D: NA
length: 13
size: NA
V: TRBV28
DNA: TGTGCCAGCAGTCCTCCCCCCCAGGTGATGCAGTATTTT
CDR3: CASSPPPQVMQYF

J: TRBJ2-7
D: NA
length: 14
size: once
V: TRBV7-2
DNA: TGTGCCAGCAGCTTATCGTTCGACTCCTACGAGCAGTACTTC
CDR3: CASSLSFDSYEQYF

J: TRBJ2-1
D: NA
length: 16
size: few
V: TRBV7-6
DNA: TGTGCCAGCAGCTTAGAGGCGTTCATCCTTCGAAGTGAGCAGTTCTTC
CDR3: CASSLEAFILRSEQFF

J: TRBJ2-1
D: TRBD2
length: 14
size: NA
V: TRBV7-9
DNA: TGTGCCAGCAGCTTAGAGACTAGCGTTGATGAGCAGTTCTTC
CDR3: CASSLETSVDEQFF

J: TRBJ2-1
D: NA
length: 14
size: few
V: TRBV27
DNA: TGTGCCAGCAGCCCCGAGGGACCGCTCAATGAGCAGTTCTTC
CDR3: CASSPEGPLNEQFF

J: TRBJ2-3
D: TRBD1
length: 16
size: few
V: TRBV27
DNA: TGTGCCAGCAGTTTGTTTGTGACAGGGATCACAGATACGCAGTATTTT
CDR3: CASSLFVTGITDTQYF

J: TRBJ1-5
D: TRBD1
length: 16
size: NA
V: TRBV28
DNA: TGTGCCAGCAGTTTCCCCGGGACAGAGAAAGACCAGCCCCAGCATTTT
CDR3: CASSFPGTEKDQPQHF

J: TRBJ2-7
D: TRBD2
length: 16
size: NA
V: TRBV27
DNA: TGTGCCAGCAGACCCCTTGGGGCTAGCGGGATCTACGAGCAGTACTTC
CDR3: CASRPLGASGIYEQYF

J: TRBJ1-4
D: NA
length: 16
size: few
V: TRBV7-3
DNA: TGTGCCAGCAGCTTAGGTCCCAGGGAGACTAATGAAAAACTGTTTTTT
CDR3: CASSLGPRETNEKLFF

J: TRBJ1-2
D: TRBD1
length: 13
size: NA
V: TRBV10-3
DNA: TGTGCCATCAGTGACAGGGGGGACTATGGCTACACCTTC
CDR3: CAISDRGDYGYTF

J: TRBJ1-1
D: NA
length: 15
size: few
V: TRBV6-5
DNA: TGTGCCAGCAGTTACTCGTCAGGCCGGAACACTGAAGCTTTCTTT
CDR3: CASSYSSGRNTEAFF

J: TRBJ2-5
D: TRBD2
length: 17
size: NA
V: TRBV6-2/TRBV6-3
DNA: TGTGCCAGCAGACTCGCCGGGACTAGCGTCCGGGAAGAGACCCAGTACTTC
CDR3: CASRLAGTSVREETQYF

J: TRBJ1-2
D: TRBD1
length: 14
size: NA
V: TRBV5-6
DNA: TGTGCCAGCAGCCCGCAGGGGGCGAGTCGGGGCTACACCTTC
CDR3: CASSPQGASRGYTF

J: TRBJ2-1
D: TRBD1
length: 15
size: many
V: TRBV23-1
DNA: TGCGCCAGCAGTCTGCCGGACAGGGGGGACAATGAGCAGTTCTTC
CDR3: CASSLPDRGDNEQFF

J: TRBJ1-4
D: NA
length: 16
size: many
V: TRBV5-1
DNA: TGCGCCAGCAGCTTGGCCGGGGGAGCAACTAATGAAAAACTGTTTTTT
CDR3: CASSLAGGATNEKLFF

J: TRBJ2-2
D: NA
length: 15
size: NA
V: TRBV11-2
DNA: TGTGCCAGCAGCTTAGGATTCGCGAACACCGGGGAGCTGTTTTTT
CDR3: CASSLGFANTGELFF

J: TRBJ2-7
D: TRBD1
length: 16
size: few
V: TRBV5-1
DNA: TGCGCCAGCAGCTTGTTGACAGGGGCCTGGGTGAACGAGCAGTACTTC
CDR3: CASSLLTGAWVNEQYF

J: TRBJ2-1
D: NA
length: 16
size: few
V: TRBV5-4
DNA: TGTGCCAGCAGCTTCGGTGGGAGGAGCTCCTACAATGAGCAGTTCTTC
CDR3: CASSFGGRSSYNEQFF

J: TRBJ2-5
D: NA
length: 16
size: NA
V: TRBV29-1
DNA: TGCAGCGTTGAAGGATTATCCGCAGGGCAAGGTGGGACCCAGTACTTC
CDR3: CSVEGLSAGQGGTQYF